These T cell receptor beta chains were read from a single sample in a study of cytomegalovirus exposure and HLA in healthy donors. Clones were sequenced by immunoSEQ multiplex PCR, and TCRdb holds only the in-frame ones, with some missing. The sample includes some 120,000 clones, about four fifths of them seen just once. Sequences were obtained from PBMCs. Source of these receptors: a man in his thirties or forties in good health and CMV-seropositive. CDR3s include the opening cysteine and the closing phenylalanine or tryptophan. The D gene is left open where the match is weak. The listing skips clone size in some rows; elsewhere it reads once, few, many or a size class.

once	TRBV2	TRBD2	TRBJ2-5	TGTGCCAGCAGTCTGGACTCGGGGGGGGTCGGGGAGACCCAGTACTTC	CASSLDSGGVGETQYF
few	TRBV28	TRBD2	TRBJ2-1	TGTGCCAGCAGTTTAACTAGCGGGGGGGCCTTCGTCGAGCAGTTCTTC	CASSLTSGGAFVEQFF
NA	TRBV7-9	NA	TRBJ1-1	TGTTCCAGCAGCCAGAGTTGGGGGGGAGGCACTGAAGCTTTCTTT	CSSSQSWGGGTEAFF
NA	TRBV19	NA	TRBJ1-1	TGTGCCAGTAGCTTGCAGGGGTGGGACACTGAAGCTTTCTTT	CASSLQGWDTEAFF
NA	TRBV6-6	NA	TRBJ1-1	TGTGCCAGCAGTTACGCACAGGAGAACACTGAAGCTTTCTTT	CASSYAQENTEAFF
NA	TRBV29-1	TRBD1	TRBJ1-1	TGCAGCGTCGGACAGGGAGGTTTGGGCACTGAAGCTTTCTTT	CSVGQGGLGTEAFF
NA	TRBV5-1	TRBD1	TRBJ2-1	TGCGCCAGCGGACGCAGGGGGTCCTACAATGAGCAGTTCTTC	CASGRRGSYNEQFF
NA	TRBV7-8	TRBD1	TRBJ1-5	TGTGCCAGCAGCCCCGGGACAGGTAATCAGCCCCAGCATTTT	CASSPGTGNQPQHF
NA	TRBV27	TRBD2	TRBJ2-7	TGTGCCAGCAGTTTAGACGCACTAGCGGTTTACGAGCAGTACTTC	CASSLDALAVYEQYF
NA	TRBV7-8	TRBD2	TRBJ2-2	TGTGCCAGCAGGCATAGACTAGCGGGGGGCCCTACACCGAACACCGGGGAGCTGTTTTTT	CASRHRLAGGPTPNTGELFF
NA	TRBV4-1	NA	TRBJ1-1	TGCGCCAGCAGCCAGGAACAACTTGGGGCAGAAGCTTTCTTT	CASSQEQLGAEAFF
NA	TRBV2	TRBD1	TRBJ2-7	TGTGCCAGCAGTAACGACAGGGGAGATCGTAACGAGCAGTACTTC	CASSNDRGDRNEQYF
NA	TRBV27	NA	TRBJ2-5	TGTGCCAGCAGTTTATCGCGCCAAGAGACCCAGTACTTC	CASSLSRQETQYF
NA	TRBV2	NA	TRBJ1-4	TGTGCCAGCAGTCCTAGCTCAATATCTGAAAAACTGTTTTTT	CASSPSSISEKLFF
few	TRBV5-1	NA	TRBJ1-1	TGCGCCAGCAGCTTGGAAATAGGGGCGAACACTGAAGCTTTCTTT	CASSLEIGANTEAFF
few	TRBV7-3	TRBD1	TRBJ2-7	TGTGCCAGCAGCGTACAGGGGGGTAAGCAGTACTTC	CASSVQGGKQYF
NA	TRBV27	TRBD2	TRBJ2-3	TGTGCCAGCAGTTTGCGGGGGAGCACAGATACGCAGTATTTT	CASSLRGSTDTQYF
NA	TRBV2	NA	TRBJ1-5	TGTGCCAGCAGGCTAGACAGTAGCAATCAGCCCCAGCATTTT	CASRLDSSNQPQHF
NA	TRBV7-9	NA	TRBJ2-5	TGTGCCAGCAGCCATCCCAGGCGGGTAATGACCCAGTACTTC	CASSHPRRVMTQYF
NA	TRBV5-1	TRBD1	TRBJ2-2	TGCGCCAGCAGCCCGGACAGGGCGGGCACCGGGGAGCTGTTTTTT	CASSPDRAGTGELFF
NA	TRBV29-1	TRBD1	TRBJ2-7	TGCAGCGTGGGACAGGGGGCTTCGTACGAGCAGTACTTC	CSVGQGASYEQYF
NA	TRBV27	NA	TRBJ2-2	TGTGCCAGCAGTTTTCGGGGGGCTGGGACCGGGGAGCTGTTTTTT	CASSFRGAGTGELFF